A single sample is the source of the 10 T cell receptor beta chains below, sequenced in a study of a mutant IDH1 vaccine in newly diagnosed glioma. No cognate antigen is known for these TCRs. Sequencing used immunoSEQ multiplex PCR; TCRdb keeps in-frame clones, though not all of them. The table has 41,000 or so clones, 60% to 85% seen once. The time point denotes: week 23, last vaccination. All doses held 300 ug of mutant IDH1 20-mer peptide, with topical imiquimod. This material consisted of PBMCs, taken from a glioma patient whose treatment included an IDH1 peptide vaccine. These receptor sequences come from a woman aged 35 to 49 with glioma. Some clones in this sample may be carry-over from other donors' samples.

V is TRBV9 and J is TRBJ2-1; D is unclear. The CDR3 is 12 residues long. Germline V lookup: CDR1 SGDLS, CDR2 YYNGEE. V was pared by 4 bases and J by 4 bases, with 6 bases between. CDR3 sequence reads: CASSIQYNEQFF. CDR3 DNA sequence: TGTGCCAGCAGCATACAGTACAATGAGCAGTTCTTC.

The chain employs TRBV29-1 and TRBJ2-7; the D is unclear. CDR3 length: 12 residues. CDR1 is SQVTM and CDR2 is ANQGSEA in the germline V gene. V lost 7 bases to trimming and J lost 2 bases, with 12 bases between them. The chain's CDR3 is CSARRSPYEQYF. The CDR3 nucleotides are TGCAGCGCCCGCAGGAGCCCCTACGAGCAGTACTTC.

This clone was seen a few times. V usage is TRBV5-6 and J usage is TRBJ1-5; 9 bases are shared with TRBD1. The V gene's germline CDR1 is SGHDT and CDR2 YYEEEE. V lost 2 bases to trimming and J lost 5 bases; unmatched junction nucleotides: 8. The CDR3 has 16 residues. CDR3 amino acids: CASSFGTGYSDQPQHF. CDR3 nucleotide sequence: TGTGCCAGCAGCTTTGGGACAGGGTATTCTGATCAGCCCCAGCATTTT.

The chain recombines TRBV6-6 with TRBJ1-5; TRBD1 might be the D (5 bases). CDR1 and CDR2 from the germline V gene are MNHNY and SVGAGI (reference sequence). The CDR3 is 15 amino acids. Trimming left V 0 bases short and J 6 bases short, with 12 bases between. The CDR3: CASSYSRGAGQPQHF. The CDR3 DNA reads TGTGCCAGCAGTTACTCGAGGGGCGCGGGTCAGCCCCAGCATTTT.

This chain uses TRBV19 with TRBJ1-1; D is uncertain. The germline V and J ends were trimmed by 9 bases and 2 bases, with 25 bases remaining between them. CDR1 is LNHDA, CDR2 SQIVND, per germline (reference sequence). The CDR3 runs 17 residues. The DNA of the CDR3 is TGTGCCAGGAAGGACCAACCCTTACCCGGGATAAACACTGAAGCTTTCTTT. This sequence encodes CARKDQPLPGINTEAFF.

The J gene is TRBJ2-7, the V gene TRBV28, with TRBD2 matching over 9 bases. Germline CDR1 MDHEN, CDR2 SYDVKM. V lost 6 bases, J lost 7 bases, and 7 bases stayed unmatched. The CDR3 runs 13 residues. The CDR3 DNA follows: TGTGCCAGCAGGGCTAGCGGGGACAGTGAGCAGTACTTC. This encodes CASRASGDSEQYF. The complete variable domain, with remaining parts taken from reference TRBV28 and TRBJ2-7, reads DVKVTQSSRYLVKRTGEKVFLECVQDMDHENMFWYRQDPGLGLRLIYFSYDVKMKEKGDIPEGYSVSREKKERFSLILESASTNQTSMYLCASRASGDSEQYFGPGTRLTVT.

The V and J genes are TRBV25-1 and TRBJ2-7; D call uncertain. Germline lookup yields CDR1 MGHDK and CDR2 SYGVNS. The CDR3 runs 14 residues. Trimming removed 4 bases from V and 1 base from J, with 11 bases in between. The CDR3: CASSVSPPSYEQYF. CDR3 DNA sequence: TGTGCCAGCAGTGTCTCCCCGCCATCCTACGAGCAGTACTTC.

The chain carries TRBV9 and TRBJ2-5; tentatively, D is TRBD1 or TRBD2 (5 bases each). CDR3 length equals 15 residues. Germline lookup yields CDR1 SGDLS and CDR2 YYNGEE. V shed 4 bases and J shed 2 bases, with 15 bases lying between them. The CDR3 loop reads CASSSRGGPQETQYF. In DNA, the CDR3 is TGTGCCAGCAGCTCGCGTGGGGGTCCACAAGAGACCCAGTACTTC.

This chain connects TRBV6-6 to TRBJ1-2; maybe TRBD1 (5 bases). From germline, CDR1 is MNHNY and CDR2 SVGAGI (reference sequence). V was pared by 4 bases and J by 2 bases, with 11 bases between. CDR3 length: 14 residues. For the CDR3, the DNA is TGTGCCAGCAGTTCACAGGTCGGGAACTATGGCTACACCTTC. Translating it yields CASSSQVGNYGYTF.

The chain has TRBV5-5 and TRBJ2-1; the D gene could be TRBD1 or TRBD2 (5 bases each). The CDR3 covers 18 residues. Germline loops: CDR1 SGHKS, CDR2 YYEKEE (reference sequence). V lost 1 base to trimming and J lost 4 bases, with 21 bases between them. This CDR3 reads CASSLWGAGAAEYNEQFF. The DNA for the CDR3 is TGTGCCAGCAGCTTGTGGGGAGCTGGGGCGGCGGAGTACAATGAGCAGTTCTTC.